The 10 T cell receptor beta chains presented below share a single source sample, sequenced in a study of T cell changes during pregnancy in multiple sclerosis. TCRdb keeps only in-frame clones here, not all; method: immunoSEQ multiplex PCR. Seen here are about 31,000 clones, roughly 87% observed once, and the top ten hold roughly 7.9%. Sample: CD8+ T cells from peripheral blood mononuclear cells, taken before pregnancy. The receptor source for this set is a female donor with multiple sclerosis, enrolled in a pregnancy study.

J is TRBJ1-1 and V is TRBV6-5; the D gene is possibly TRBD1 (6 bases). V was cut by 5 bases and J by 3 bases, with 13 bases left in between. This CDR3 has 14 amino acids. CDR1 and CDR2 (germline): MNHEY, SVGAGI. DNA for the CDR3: TGTGCCAGCAGTCCGAGGGGGTACGACACTGAAGCTTTCTTT. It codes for CASSPRGYDTEAFF.

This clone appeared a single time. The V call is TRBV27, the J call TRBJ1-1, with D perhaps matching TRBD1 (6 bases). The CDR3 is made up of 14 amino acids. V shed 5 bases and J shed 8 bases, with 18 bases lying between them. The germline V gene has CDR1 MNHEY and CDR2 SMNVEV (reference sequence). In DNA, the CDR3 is TGTGCCAGCAGTCCTGATGGACAGCCGTCGGAAGCTTTCTTT. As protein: CASSPDGQPSEAFF.

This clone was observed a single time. In DNA form, the CDR3 reads TGTGCCAGTGTCTCAGGGGCCGACGAGCAGTACTTC. Translating gives CASVSGADEQYF. The chain is built from TRBV19 and TRBJ2-7, with a possible D match to TRBD1 (6 bases). Trimming took off 8 bases at V and 5 bases at J, with 13 bases between the two ends. The germline CDR1 and CDR2 sequences are LNHDA and SQIVND (reference sequence). The CDR3 is made up of 12 amino acids.

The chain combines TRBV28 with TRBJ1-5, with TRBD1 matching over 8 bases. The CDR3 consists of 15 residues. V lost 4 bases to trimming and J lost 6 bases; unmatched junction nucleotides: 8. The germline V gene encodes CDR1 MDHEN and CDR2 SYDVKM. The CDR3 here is CASSSRQGRGQPQHF. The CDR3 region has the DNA TGTGCCAGCAGTTCGAGACAGGGGAGAGGTCAGCCCCAGCATTTT. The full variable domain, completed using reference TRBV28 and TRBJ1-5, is DVKVTQSSRYLVKRTGEKVFLECVQDMDHENMFWYRQDPGLGLRLIYFSYDVKMKEKGDIPEGYSVSREKKERFSLILESASTNQTSMYLCASSSRQGRGQPQHFGDGTRLSIL.

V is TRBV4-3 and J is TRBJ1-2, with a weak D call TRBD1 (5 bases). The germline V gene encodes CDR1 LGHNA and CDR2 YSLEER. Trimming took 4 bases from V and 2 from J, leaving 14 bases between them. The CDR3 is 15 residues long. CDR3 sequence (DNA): TGCGCCAGCAGCCCAGAACAGGCTTTCAACTATGGCTACACCTTC. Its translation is CASSPEQAFNYGYTF.

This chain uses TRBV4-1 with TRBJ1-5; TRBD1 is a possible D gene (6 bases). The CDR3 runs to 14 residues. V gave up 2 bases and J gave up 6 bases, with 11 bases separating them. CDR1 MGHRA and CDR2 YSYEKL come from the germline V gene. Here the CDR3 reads CASSQIGGAQPQHF. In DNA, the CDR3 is TGCGCCAGCAGCCAAATTGGGGGCGCTCAGCCCCAGCATTTT.

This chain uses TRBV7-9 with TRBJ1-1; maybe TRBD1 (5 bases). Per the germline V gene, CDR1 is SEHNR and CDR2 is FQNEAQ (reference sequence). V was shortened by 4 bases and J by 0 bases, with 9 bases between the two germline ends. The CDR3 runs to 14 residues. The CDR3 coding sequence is TGTGCCAGCAGCTCGACAGACATGAACACTGAAGCTTTCTTT. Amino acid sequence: CASSSTDMNTEAFF.

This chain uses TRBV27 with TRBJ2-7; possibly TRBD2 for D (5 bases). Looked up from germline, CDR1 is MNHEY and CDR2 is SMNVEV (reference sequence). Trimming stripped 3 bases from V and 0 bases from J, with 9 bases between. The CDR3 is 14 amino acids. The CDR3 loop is CASSLGDVSYEQYF. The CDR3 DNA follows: TGTGCCAGCAGTTTGGGAGACGTCTCCTACGAGCAGTACTTC.

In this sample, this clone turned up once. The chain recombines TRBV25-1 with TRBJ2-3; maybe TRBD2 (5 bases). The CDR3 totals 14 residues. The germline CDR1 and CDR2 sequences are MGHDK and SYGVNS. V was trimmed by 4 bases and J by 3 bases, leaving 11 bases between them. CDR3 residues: CASSGQLETDTQYF. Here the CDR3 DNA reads TGTGCCAGCAGTGGTCAACTAGAGACAGATACGCAGTATTTT.

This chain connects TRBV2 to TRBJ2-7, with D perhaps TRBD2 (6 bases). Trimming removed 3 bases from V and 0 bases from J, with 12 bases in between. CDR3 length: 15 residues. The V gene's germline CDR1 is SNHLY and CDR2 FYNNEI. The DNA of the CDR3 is TGTGCCAGCAGTGACTCGGAGGGTAGCTCCTACGAGCAGTACTTC. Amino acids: CASSDSEGSSYEQYF.